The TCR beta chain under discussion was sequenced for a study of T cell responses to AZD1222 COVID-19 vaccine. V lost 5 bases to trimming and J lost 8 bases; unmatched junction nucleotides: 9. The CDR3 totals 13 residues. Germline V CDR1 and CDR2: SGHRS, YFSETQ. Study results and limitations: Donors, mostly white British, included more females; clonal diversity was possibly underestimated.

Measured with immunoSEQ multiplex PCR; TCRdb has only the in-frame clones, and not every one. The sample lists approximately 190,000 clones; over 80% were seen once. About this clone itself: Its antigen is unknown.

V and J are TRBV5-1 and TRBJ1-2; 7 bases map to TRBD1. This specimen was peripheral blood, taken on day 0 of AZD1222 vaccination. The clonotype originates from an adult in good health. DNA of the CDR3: TGCGCCAGCAGGACAGGGCCTATATCGGGCTACACCTTC. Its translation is CASRTGPISGYTF. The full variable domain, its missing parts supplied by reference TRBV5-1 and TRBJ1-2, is KAGVTQTPRYLIKTRGQQVTLSCSPISGHRSVSWYQQTPGQGLQFLFEYFSETQRNKGNFPGRFSGRQFSNSRSEMNVSTLELGDSALYLCASRTGPISGYTFGSGTRLTVV.